This T cell receptor beta chain was recovered during a study of breast tumors, draining lymph nodes, adjacent tissues. Findings and caveats of the study: Tumor and nontumor repertoires were significantly more similar in luminal-like than in basal-like breast cancer. Data fit most tumor T cells coming from lymph node, expanding in tumor. Compared with lymph nodes, tumors were less diverse; compared with nontumor tissue, more.

TCRdb ran MiXCR on the multiplex PCR reads and lists one entry per CDR3 protein. Of about 140,000 distinct CDR3 sequences in the sample, approximately 29% were seen once. Trimming shortened V by 4 bases and J by 3 bases, and 16 bases separated the two germline ends. Germline CDR1 and CDR2: KGHSH and LQKENI. This CDR3 contains 15 residues. The lymph nodes were axillary draining lymph nodes from breast cancer patients. This clonotype was seen repeatedly, ten times or more. Its antigen is not known. The material sequenced was axillary lymph node tissue. The clonotype was recovered from a female donor with breast cancer. Some clones in this sample may be carry-over from other donors' samples. The rearrangement links TRBV18 to TRBJ2-7; possibly TRBD1 for D (6 bases). The CDR3: CASSLSQGENYEQYV. DNA of the CDR3: TGTGCCAGCTCACTCTCACAGGGCGAGAACTACGAGCAGTACGTC.